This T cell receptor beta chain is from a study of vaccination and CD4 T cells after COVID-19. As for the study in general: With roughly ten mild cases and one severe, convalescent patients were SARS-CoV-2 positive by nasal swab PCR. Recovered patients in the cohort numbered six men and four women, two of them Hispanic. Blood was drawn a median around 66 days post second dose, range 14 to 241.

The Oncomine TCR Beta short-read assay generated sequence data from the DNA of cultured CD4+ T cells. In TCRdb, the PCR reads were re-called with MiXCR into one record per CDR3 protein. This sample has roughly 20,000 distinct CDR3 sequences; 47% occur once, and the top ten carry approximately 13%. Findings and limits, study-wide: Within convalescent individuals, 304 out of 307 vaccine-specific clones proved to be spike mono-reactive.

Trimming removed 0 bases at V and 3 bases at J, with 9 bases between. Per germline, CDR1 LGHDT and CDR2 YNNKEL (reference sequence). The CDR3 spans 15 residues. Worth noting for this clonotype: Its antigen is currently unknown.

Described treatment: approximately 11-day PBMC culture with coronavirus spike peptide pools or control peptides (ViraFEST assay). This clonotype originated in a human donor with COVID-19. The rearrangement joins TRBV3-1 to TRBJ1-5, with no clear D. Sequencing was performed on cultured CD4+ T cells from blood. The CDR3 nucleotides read TGTGCCAGCAGCCAAGAAGGCGGCCTCAATCAGCCCCAGCATTTT. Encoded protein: CASSQEGGLNQPQHF.